Presented here are 28 T cell receptor beta chains from one specimen sequenced in a study of blood T cell repertoires in COVID-19. Repertoires were generated with immunoSEQ multiplex PCR, while TCRdb's copy carries only in-frame clones and drops some. The sample consists of approximately 270,000 clones, approximately 85% of them appearing once. The sample comprised peripheral blood. Every receptor here comes from a human donor with COVID-19, enrolled during active disease. The donor label of this sample is uncertain.

The V call is TRBV5-5, the J call TRBJ2-3, with D possibly TRBD2 on 6 matching bases. The CDR3 extends over 15 amino acids. CDR1 is SGHKS and CDR2 is YYEKEE in the germline V gene (reference sequence). Trimming stripped 4 bases from V and 0 bases from J, with 12 bases between. In DNA, the CDR3 is TGTGCCAGCAGCAACCTTCGGGGGAGCACAGATACGCAGTATTTT. Protein: CASSNLRGSTDTQYF.

The chain employs TRBV7-9 and TRBJ1-1; D perhaps matches TRBD1 (6 bases). CDR1 and CDR2 (germline): SEHNR, FQNEAQ (reference sequence). Trimming took off 8 bases at V and 1 base at J, with 14 bases between the two ends. This CDR3 is built from 14 residues. For the CDR3, the DNA is TGTGCCAGCCTAAAAGGGGGTCCGAACACTGAAGCTTTCTTT. Protein: CASLKGGPNTEAFF.

The V gene is TRBV28, the J gene TRBJ1-2; 8 bases line up with TRBD1. Germline-derived CDR1 and CDR2 are MDHEN and SYDVKM. The CDR3 is made up of 15 amino acids. Trimming removed 6 bases from V and 5 bases from J; junction bases left unmatched: 11. The CDR3: CASRPPGQGVYGYTF. The CDR3 region has the DNA TGTGCCAGCAGACCCCCTGGACAGGGTGTTTATGGCTACACCTTC.

The chain has TRBV24-1 and TRBJ2-2; 13 positions agree with TRBD2. V lost 2 bases and J lost 6; bases outside the gene matches: 5. This CDR3 has 17 amino acids. From germline, CDR1 is KGHDR and CDR2 SFDVKD. This chain's CDR3 is CATSDSPGLAGPGELFF. The CDR3 DNA reads TGTGCCACCAGTGATTCGCCGGGACTAGCGGGGCCCGGGGAGCTGTTTTTT.

This clone appeared a single time. The chain is built from TRBV3-1 (or the pseudogene TRBV3-2) and TRBJ2-1; 7 positions agree with TRBD2. The CDR3 is 16 residues long. Germline lookup yields CDR1 LGHDT and CDR2 YNNKEL (reference sequence). The J segment lost 3 bases and the V segment lost 2 bases, leaving 7 bases of the junction unmatched. The CDR3 bases are TGTGCCAGCAGCCAAATGGCTAGCGGTTTCTACAATGAGCAGTTCTTC. The encoded protein is CASSQMASGFYNEQFF.

The chain uses TRBV11-3 and TRBJ2-1; 10 positions agree with TRBD2. This CDR3 is built from 15 residues. Germline CDR1 SGHNT, CDR2 YENEEA. V shed 5 bases, J shed 2 bases, and the junction held 3 bases outside the gene matches. The CDR3 nucleotides read TGTGCCAGCAGCGCTCTAGCGGGAGCCTACAATGAGCAGTTCTTC. Encoded protein: CASSALAGAYNEQFF.

The rearrangement links TRBV11-3 to TRBJ2-1, with D possibly being TRBD1 (5 bases). Germline V gene data show CDR1 as SGHNT and CDR2 as YENEEA. The CDR3 sequence is 15 residues long. Trimming left V 1 base short and J 4 bases short, with 11 bases between. CDR3 coding DNA: TGTGCCAGCAGCTTAGGAACAGGCCGTTACAATGAGCAGTTCTTC. This sequence encodes CASSLGTGRYNEQFF.

The chain uses TRBV9 and TRBJ1-1; possibly TRBD1 for D (5 bases). V gave up 3 bases and J gave up 6 bases, with 21 bases separating them. Germline V lookup: CDR1 SGDLS, CDR2 YYNGEE. The CDR3 has 16 residues. CDR3 loop: CASSAFGALGWAEAFF. DNA of the CDR3: TGTGCCAGCAGCGCCTTTGGGGCCCTCGGTTGGGCTGAAGCTTTCTTT.

In its sample, this clone was seen a few times. J is TRBJ2-7 and V is TRBV2; 13 bases line up with TRBD2. Germline V gene sequence: CDR1 SNHLY, CDR2 FYNNEI. The CDR3 has 15 amino acids. J gave up 2 bases and V 8 bases, and 6 bases lay outside the gene matches. CDR3 amino acids: CASQLGLAGPYEQYF. The CDR3 coding sequence is TGTGCCAGCCAACTGGGACTAGCGGGACCCTACGAGCAGTACTTC.

V usage is TRBV20-1 and J usage is TRBJ2-7; D is ambiguous. The V gene lost 3 bases and the J gene lost 0 bases, with 9 bases spanning the gap. CDR3 length: 13 amino acids. Germline V gene data show CDR1 as DFQATT and CDR2 as SNEGSKA (reference sequence). CDR3: CSASMPSSYEQYF. The CDR3 DNA sequence: TGCAGTGCTAGTATGCCTAGCTCCTACGAGCAGTACTTC.

The chain carries TRBV5-1 and TRBJ1-3; D possibly corresponds to TRBD1 (5 bases). The germline V gene encodes CDR1 SGHRS and CDR2 YFSETQ. The V end lost 5 bases, the J end lost 0 bases, and 12 bases lay between the germline ends. This CDR3 is built from 15 residues. As DNA, the CDR3 is TGCGCCAGCAGACCCACAGGACCCTCTGGAAACACCATATATTTT. Amino acids: CASRPTGPSGNTIYF.

The chain links TRBV19 to TRBJ2-7; TRBD2 aligns across 8 bases. The CDR3 is made up of 14 amino acids. The ends lost 7 bases at V and 4 bases at J; junction bases unmatched: 9. Germline CDR1 and CDR2: LNHDA and SQIVND (reference sequence). The CDR3 reads CASMGLAGSYEQYF. In DNA form, the CDR3 reads TGTGCCAGTATGGGGTTAGCGGGATCATACGAGCAGTACTTC.

This rearrangement joins TRBV30 to TRBJ1-5; the D gene is possibly TRBD1 (6 bases). This CDR3 is built from 13 residues. Per the germline V gene, CDR1 is GTSNPN and CDR2 is SVGIG (reference sequence). The ends were cut back, 5 bases at V and 6 bases at J, with 14 bases in the middle. This CDR3 reads CAWALRGGQPQHF. CDR3 DNA sequence: TGTGCCTGGGCCCTAAGAGGGGGTCAGCCCCAGCATTTT.

The rearrangement joins TRBV11-2 to TRBJ2-1; D is ambiguous. The CDR3 runs to 14 residues. Germline CDR1 and CDR2: SGHAT and FQNNGV. V shed 3 bases and J shed 6 bases, with 12 bases lying between them. This CDR3 reads CASSFEAVGNEQFF. CDR3 bases: TGTGCCAGCAGCTTCGAGGCCGTGGGCAATGAGCAGTTCTTC.

Worth noting for this clone: A junction boundary mismatches the germline segment, possibly from a read error. CDR3 amino acids: CASSYSNPDTEAFF. CDR3 nucleotides: TGTGCCAGCAGTTACTCGAATCCGGACACAGAAGCTTTCTTT. The chain combines TRBV6-5 with TRBJ1-1; a possible D gene is TRBD1 (5 bases). Germline V gene sequence: CDR1 MNHEY, CDR2 SVGAGI. The CDR3 covers 14 residues.

This chain links TRBV19 with TRBJ2-1; 8 nucleotides match TRBD2. This CDR3 spans 16 amino acids. Germline CDR1 is LNHDA and CDR2 is SQIVND (reference sequence). V trimming: 3 bases; J trimming: 2 bases; junction bases outside the gene matches: 6. Here the CDR3 reads CASSISSGPTYNEQFF. CDR3 coding DNA: TGTGCCAGTAGTATCTCTAGCGGGCCAACCTACAATGAGCAGTTCTTC.

V and J are TRBV19 and TRBJ2-1, with D hard to call. The germline V gene encodes CDR1 LNHDA and CDR2 SQIVND (reference sequence). The CDR3 is made up of 14 amino acids. V was shortened by 5 bases and J by 2 bases, with 10 bases between the two germline ends. CDR3 in DNA: TGTGCCAGTAGTGCGGTAGCCACCTACAATGAGCAGTTCTTC. It yields the protein CASSAVATYNEQFF.

This clone was seen a single time. The chain joins TRBV5-1 to TRBJ1-2; tentatively, D is TRBD1 (6 bases). The V end was cut by 0 bases, the J end by 5 bases, with 11 bases between. CDR1 SGHRS and CDR2 YFSETQ come from the germline V gene. The CDR3 sequence is 14 residues long. The chain's CDR3 is CASSLGGQTYGYTF. In DNA, the CDR3 is TGCGCCAGCAGCTTGGGGGGACAAACATATGGCTACACCTTC.

This clone was counted a few times. The chain combines TRBV5-1 with TRBJ1-2; 11 positions agree with TRBD1. The V gene end was trimmed by 4 bases and the J gene end by 4 bases; junction bases not matched to a gene: 3. CDR1 is SGHRS, CDR2 YFSETQ, per germline. This CDR3 is 14 amino acids long. This CDR3 is CASSQGQGVYGYTF. The DNA of the CDR3 is TGCGCCAGCAGCCAGGGACAGGGGGTCTATGGCTACACCTTC.

The chain combines TRBV11-2 with TRBJ1-5, with TRBD1 as a possible D gene (5 bases). The V and J ends lost 1 base and 7 bases respectively, with 11 bases between them. The CDR3 runs to 14 residues. Germline-derived CDR1 and CDR2 are SGHAT and FQNNGV. The CDR3 here is CASSLGGSGQPQHF. In nucleotides, the CDR3 is TGTGCCAGCAGCTTAGGAGGCTCAGGGCAGCCCCAGCATTTT. Full variable domain (outside the CDR3, taken from reference TRBV11-2 and TRBJ1-5): EAGVAQSPRYKIIEKRQSVAFWCNPISGHATLYWYQQILGQGPKLLIQFQNNGVVDDSQLPKDRFSAERLKGVDSTLKIQPAKLEDSAVYLCASSLGGSGQPQHFGDGTRLSIL.

The chain carries TRBV3-1 (or the pseudogene TRBV3-2) and TRBJ2-5; 7 positions match TRBD2. The CDR3 consists of 17 residues. The germline V gene encodes CDR1 LGHDT and CDR2 YNNKEL (reference sequence). Trimming took 0 bases from V and 2 from J; bases not matched to a gene: 9. In DNA, the CDR3 is TGTGCCAGCAGCCAAGATCAAGCAGCGGGGTTACAAGAGACCCAGTACTTC. It codes for CASSQDQAAGLQETQYF.

The J gene is TRBJ1-3, the V gene TRBV19, with TRBD1 matching over 7 bases. The CDR3 runs to 14 residues. Germline assignment: CDR1 LNHDA and CDR2 SQIVND (reference sequence). With V trimmed by 6 bases and J by 4 bases, 6 bases remained unmatched. The CDR3 loop is CASSLQGNGNTIYF. The CDR3 nucleotides read TGTGCCAGTAGCTTACAGGGGAACGGAAACACCATATATTTT.

The rearrangement links TRBV9 to TRBJ2-1; the match to TRBD2 covers 12 bases. V gave up 5 bases and J gave up 1 base; unmatched junction bases: 4. This CDR3 has 16 amino acids. Germline V gene data show CDR1 as SGDLS and CDR2 as YYNGEE. CDR3 residues: CASSATSGRSYNEQFF. The CDR3 nucleotides are TGTGCCAGCAGTGCAACTAGCGGGAGGTCCTACAATGAGCAGTTCTTC.

A few counts support this clone. The chain links TRBV2 to TRBJ2-3; maybe TRBD2 (5 bases). Germline V gene data show CDR1 as SNHLY and CDR2 as FYNNEI. This CDR3 is 15 amino acids long. V lost 3 bases, J lost 2 bases, and 12 bases lay in between. The CDR3 sequence: CASSDGGGLTDTQYF. The CDR3 nucleotides read TGTGCCAGCAGTGACGGCGGCGGACTCACAGATACGCAGTATTTT.

The rearrangement uses TRBV14 and TRBJ1-1; 9 positions match TRBD1. The germline V gene has CDR1 SGHDN and CDR2 FVKESK. The CDR3 is 12 amino acids. J lost 8 bases, V lost 4 bases, and 2 bases had no gene match. The CDR3 spells CASSPDRGEAFF. DNA of the CDR3: TGTGCCAGCAGCCCGGACAGGGGAGAAGCTTTCTTT.

This chain connects TRBV9 to TRBJ2-7; 9 bases fit TRBD2. The CDR3 contains 14 residues. V gave up 3 bases and J gave up 5 bases; unmatched junction bases: 6. CDR1 and CDR2 (germline): SGDLS, YYNGEE. CDR3 nucleotides: TGTGCCAGCAGCGAGGCGGGAGGGCGGGACGAGCAGTACTTC. Translation gives CASSEAGGRDEQYF.

The chain employs TRBV9 and TRBJ2-1; 9 positions match TRBD2. Trimming removed 0 bases from V and 6 bases from J; junction bases left unmatched: 13. CDR3 size: 18 residues. The germline CDR1 and CDR2 sequences are SGDLS and YYNGEE. The CDR3 loop reads CASSVGLAGRQWINEQFF. The CDR3 DNA reads as TGTGCCAGCAGCGTAGGCCTAGCGGGAAGGCAGTGGATCAATGAGCAGTTCTTC.

The J gene is TRBJ2-2, the V gene TRBV27; D possibly corresponds to TRBD1 (5 bases). V was clipped by 6 bases and J by 2 bases, with 13 bases between them. Germline V gives CDR1 MNHEY, CDR2 SMNVEV (reference sequence). CDR3 length: 15 residues. The CDR3 region has the DNA TGTGCCAGCAGCCCCGGCAGGGAAAACACCGGGGAGCTGTTTTTT. Residues: CASSPGRENTGELFF.